This T cell receptor beta chain was observed in a study of regulatory T cells in long-lasting Graves disease. This clonotype showed up many times. Its antigen is currently unknown. Through Arm-PCR of CDR3 regions and iRepertoire HTBI primers, TCR beta libraries were built. TCRdb re-analysed the multiplex PCR reads in MiXCR, keeping a single row per CDR3 protein. The data show more than 450,000 distinct CDR3 sequences, 12% seen once. Time point given: newly diagnosed GD, antithyroid drugs for less than 3 months. The TCR library was made from RNA extracted from PBMCs. An endocrinology department in Xi'an, China, recruited the patients. Study-level points and caveats: Newly diagnosed patients shared about a thousand public clonotypes; persistent patients shared about 2,700.

Germline CDR1 ENHRY, CDR2 SYGVKD. This CDR3 contains 13 residues. V was shortened by 8 bases and J by 3 bases, with 13 bases between the two germline ends. These data also formed part of another study, on T cells in Graves' hyperthyroidism and ophthalmopathy. As reported in that work: The HTBI primer set served for first-round RT-PCR of the TCR CDR3. The model made its ophthalmopathy prediction, and onset followed a median approximately six months later.

The clonotype comes from a woman in her 30s with Graves disease. V is TRBV10-3 and J is TRBJ1-1, with D maybe TRBD1 (5 bases). The sequenced sample was peripheral blood mononuclear cells (PBMCs), obtained at new diagnosis, from a patient treated with antithyroid drugs. Here the CDR3 reads CAIAAPGDTEAFF. CDR3 bases: TGTGCCATCGCGGCCCCGGGGGACACTGAAGCTTTCTTT.